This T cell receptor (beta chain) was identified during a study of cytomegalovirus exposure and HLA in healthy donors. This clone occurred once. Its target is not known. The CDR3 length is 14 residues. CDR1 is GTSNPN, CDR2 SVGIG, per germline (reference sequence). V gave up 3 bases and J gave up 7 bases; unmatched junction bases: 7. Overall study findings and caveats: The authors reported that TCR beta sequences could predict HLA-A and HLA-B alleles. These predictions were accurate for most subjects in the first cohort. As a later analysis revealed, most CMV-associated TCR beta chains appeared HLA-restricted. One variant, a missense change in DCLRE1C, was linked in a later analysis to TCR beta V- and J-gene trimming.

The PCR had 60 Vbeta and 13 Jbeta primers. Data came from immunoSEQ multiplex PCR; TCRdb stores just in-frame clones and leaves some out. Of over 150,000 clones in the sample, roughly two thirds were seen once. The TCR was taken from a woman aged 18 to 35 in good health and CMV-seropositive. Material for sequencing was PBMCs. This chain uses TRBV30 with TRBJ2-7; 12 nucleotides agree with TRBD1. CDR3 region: CAWSGGQGAREQYF. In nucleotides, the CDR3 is TGTGCCTGGAGCGGGGGACAGGGGGCGCGAGAGCAGTACTTC. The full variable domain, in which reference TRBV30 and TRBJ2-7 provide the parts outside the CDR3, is SQTIHQWPATLVQPVGSPLSLECTVEGTSNPNLYWYRQAAGRGLQLLFYSVGIGQISSEVPQNLSASRPQDRQFILSSKKLLLSDSGFYLCAWSGGQGAREQYFGPGTRLTVT.